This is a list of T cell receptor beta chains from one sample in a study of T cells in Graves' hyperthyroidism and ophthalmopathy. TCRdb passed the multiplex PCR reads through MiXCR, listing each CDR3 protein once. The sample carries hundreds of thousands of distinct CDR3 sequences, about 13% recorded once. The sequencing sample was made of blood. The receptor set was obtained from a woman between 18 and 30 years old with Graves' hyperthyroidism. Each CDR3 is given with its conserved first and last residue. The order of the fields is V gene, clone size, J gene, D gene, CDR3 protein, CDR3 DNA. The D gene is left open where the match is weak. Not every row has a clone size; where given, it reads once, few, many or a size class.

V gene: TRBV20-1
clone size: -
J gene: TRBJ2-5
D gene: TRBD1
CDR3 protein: CSARTGYEETQYF
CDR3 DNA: TGCAGTGCTAGGACAGGGTATGAAGAGACCCAGTACTTC

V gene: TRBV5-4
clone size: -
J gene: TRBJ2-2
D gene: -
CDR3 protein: CASRPTGAGELFF
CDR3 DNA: TGTGCCAGCAGACCGACGGGGGCCGGGGAGCTGTTTTTT

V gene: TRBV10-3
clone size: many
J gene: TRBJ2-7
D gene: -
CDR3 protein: CAIAGISYEQYF
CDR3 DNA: TGTGCCATCGCCGGGATCTCCTACGAGCAGTACTTC

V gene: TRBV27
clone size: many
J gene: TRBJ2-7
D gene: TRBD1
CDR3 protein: CASSSYRGRNLYEQYF
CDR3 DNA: TGTGCCAGCAGTTCATACAGGGGGCGGAATCTCTACGAGCAGTACTTC

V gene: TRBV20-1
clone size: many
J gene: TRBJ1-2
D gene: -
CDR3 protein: CSARVRYGYTF
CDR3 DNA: TGCAGTGCCCGGGTTAGGTATGGCTACACCTTC

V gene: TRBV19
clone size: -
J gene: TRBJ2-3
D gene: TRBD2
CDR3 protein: CASSMGGVGTDTQYF
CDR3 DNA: TGTGCCAGTAGTATGGGAGGGGTGGGCACAGATACGCAGTATTTT

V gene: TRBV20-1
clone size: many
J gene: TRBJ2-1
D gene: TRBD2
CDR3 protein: CSAGLAGVHDEQFF
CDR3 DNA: TGCAGTGCGGGTCTAGCGGGAGTACATGATGAGCAGTTCTTC

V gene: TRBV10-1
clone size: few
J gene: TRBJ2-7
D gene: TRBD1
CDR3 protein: CASSENRGGPYEQYF
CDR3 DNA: TGCGCCAGCAGTGAAAACAGGGGTGGTCCCTACGAGCAGTACTTC

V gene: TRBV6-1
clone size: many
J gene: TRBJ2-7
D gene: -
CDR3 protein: CASRGWHYEQYF
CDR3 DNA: TGTGCCAGCAGAGGCTGGCACTACGAGCAGTACTTC

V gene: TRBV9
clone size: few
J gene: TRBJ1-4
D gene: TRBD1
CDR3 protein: CASSLTGTENNEKLFF
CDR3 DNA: TGTGCCAGCAGCCTTACCGGGACAGAAAATAATGAAAAACTGTTTTTT

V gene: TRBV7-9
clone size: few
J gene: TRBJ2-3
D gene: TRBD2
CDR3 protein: CASSPLAGAFDTQYF
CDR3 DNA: TGTGCCAGCAGTCCCCTAGCGGGAGCCTTTGATACGCAGTATTTT

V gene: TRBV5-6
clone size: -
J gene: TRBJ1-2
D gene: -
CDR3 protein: CASSIPGRVNYGYTF
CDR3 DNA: TGTGCCAGCAGCATTCCGGGACGGGTGAACTATGGCTACACCTTC

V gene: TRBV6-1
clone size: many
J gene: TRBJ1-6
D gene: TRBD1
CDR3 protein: CASGWTGSHNSPLHF
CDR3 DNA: TGTGCCAGCGGATGGACAGGGTCCCATAATTCACCCCTCCACTTT

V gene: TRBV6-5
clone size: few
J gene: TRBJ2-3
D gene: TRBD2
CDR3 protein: CASSYSGLGGGADTQYF
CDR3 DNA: TGTGCCAGCAGTTACTCTGGTTTGGGGGGGGGGGCAGATACGCAGTATTTT

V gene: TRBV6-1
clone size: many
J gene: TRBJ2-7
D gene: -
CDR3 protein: CASSNHRVQHEQYF
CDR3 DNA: TGTGCCAGCAGTAATCACAGGGTGCAACACGAGCAGTACTTC

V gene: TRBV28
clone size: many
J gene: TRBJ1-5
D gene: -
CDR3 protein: CASTILGFNQPQHF
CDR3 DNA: TGTGCCAGCACGATTCTAGGGTTCAATCAGCCCCAGCATTTT

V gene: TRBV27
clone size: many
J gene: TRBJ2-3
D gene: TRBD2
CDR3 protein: CASSSYSGLAGATDTQYF
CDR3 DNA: TGTGCCAGCAGTTCATATTCGGGACTAGCGGGAGCGACAGATACGCAGTATTTT

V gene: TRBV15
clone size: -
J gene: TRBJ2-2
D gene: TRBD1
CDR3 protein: CATMPTGALTGELFF
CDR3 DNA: TGTGCCACCATGCCGACAGGGGCCCTCACCGGGGAGCTGTTTTTT

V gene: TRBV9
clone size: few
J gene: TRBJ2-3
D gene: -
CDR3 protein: CASSGGGDTQYF
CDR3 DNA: TGTGCCAGCAGCGGAGGGGGGGATACGCAGTATTTT

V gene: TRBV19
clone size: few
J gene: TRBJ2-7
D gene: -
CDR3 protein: CASSEGKTYEQYF
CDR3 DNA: TGTGCCAGTAGCGAAGGCAAGACATACGAGCAGTACTTC

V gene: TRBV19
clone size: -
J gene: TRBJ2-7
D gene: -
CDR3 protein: CASRKGSVSDEQYF
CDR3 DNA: TGTGCCAGTCGCAAGGGGAGCGTAAGCGACGAGCAGTACTTC

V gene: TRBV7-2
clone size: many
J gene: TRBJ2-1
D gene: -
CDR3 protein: CASSLVFGGSEQFF
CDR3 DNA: TGTGCCAGCAGCTTAGTTTTCGGGGGCAGTGAGCAGTTCTTC

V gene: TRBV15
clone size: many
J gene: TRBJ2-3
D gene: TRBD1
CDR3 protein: CATSSNRGTQYF
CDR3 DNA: TGTGCCACCAGCTCGAACAGGGGGACGCAGTATTTT

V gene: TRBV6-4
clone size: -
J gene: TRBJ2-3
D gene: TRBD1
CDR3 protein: CASRPWTGGDTQYF
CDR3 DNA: TGTGCCAGCAGACCCTGGACAGGGGGGGATACGCAGTATTTT

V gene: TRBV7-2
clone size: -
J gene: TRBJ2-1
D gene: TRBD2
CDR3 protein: CASSLGLLAGGRRNEQFF
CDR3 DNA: TGTGCCAGCAGCTTAGGACTACTAGCGGGAGGCCGGCGCAATGAGCAGTTCTTC

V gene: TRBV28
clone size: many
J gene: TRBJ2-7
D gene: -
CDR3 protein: CASSRLSVDEQYF
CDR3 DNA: TGTGCCAGCAGTCGGCTTAGTGTTGACGAGCAGTACTTC

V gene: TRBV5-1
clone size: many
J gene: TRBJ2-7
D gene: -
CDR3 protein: CASSLPETEQYF
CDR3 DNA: TGCGCCAGCAGCTTGCCAGAGACCGAGCAGTACTTC

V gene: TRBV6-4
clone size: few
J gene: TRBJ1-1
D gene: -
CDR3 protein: CASRDSSWNTEAFF
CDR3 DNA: TGTGCCAGCAGGGACTCATCTTGGAACACTGAAGCTTTCTTT

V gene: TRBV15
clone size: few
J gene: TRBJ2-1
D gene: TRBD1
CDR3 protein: CATSRDRQGENEQFF
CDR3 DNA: TGTGCCACCAGCAGAGATCGGCAGGGGGAGAATGAGCAGTTCTTC

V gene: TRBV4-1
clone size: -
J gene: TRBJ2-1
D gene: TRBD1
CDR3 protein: CASSLGATGGYNEQFF
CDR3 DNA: TGCGCCAGCAGCCTTGGTGCGACAGGGGGCTACAATGAGCAGTTCTTC

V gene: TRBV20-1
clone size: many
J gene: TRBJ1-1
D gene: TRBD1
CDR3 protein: CSAADRGLGEAFF
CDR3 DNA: TGCAGTGCCGCGGACAGGGGGCTCGGTGAAGCTTTCTTT